This T cell receptor beta chain emerged from a study of control samples from healthy donors and cancer patients. Measured with immunoSEQ multiplex PCR; TCRdb has only the in-frame clones, and not every one. The sample gives some 120,000 clones, under 95% of which show up once; roughly 8.8% is in the top ten. Trimming shortened V by 6 bases and J by 1 base, and 9 bases separated the two germline ends. Germline V gene sequence: CDR1 MNHNY, CDR2 SVGAGI (reference sequence). The CDR3 contains 13 residues. The V call is TRBV6-6, the J call TRBJ1-1; D remains ambiguous. The receptor's source is a man aged 18 to 30 in good health. The sample consisted of blood. The CDR3 DNA reads as TGTGCCAGCAGAAGGACCGAGAACACTGAAGCTTTCTTT. Amino acids: CASRRTENTEAFF.